Listed here are 32 T cell receptor beta chains from one sample, sequenced in a study of T cell responses to AZD1222 COVID-19 vaccine (dated by TCRdb to about 2021). Library preparation was by the immunoSEQ multiplex PCR assay. TCRdb carries this immuneACCESS record with in-frame sequences only. Its versions omit some clonotypes, under half of them owing to an unresolved V gene in the studies checked, with the rest unexplained. The sample table contains more than 110,000 clones; only one count was recorded for 85% to 95% of them. The ten top clones hold 4.5% to 5.5% of the sample. The sample's time point label is to be understood as: baseline before first vaccination. The source material was peripheral blood, sampled on day 0 of AZD1222 vaccination. These receptors were taken from an adult in good health.

This clone was seen a single time. The V call is TRBV29-1, the J call TRBJ2-7, with no clear D. The CDR3 is 11 residues long. V was cut by 6 bases and J by 0 bases, with 6 bases left in between. The V gene's germline CDR1 is SQVTM and CDR2 ANQGSEA. CDR3 region: CSVRLSYEQYF. In DNA, the CDR3 is TGCAGCGTCCGTCTCTCCTACGAGCAGTACTTC.

This clone occurred a few times. The V gene is TRBV5-6, the J gene TRBJ2-3; TRBD2 matches at 8 bases. V lost 4 bases, J lost 2 bases, and 6 bases stayed unmatched. CDR1 is SGHDT, CDR2 YYEEEE, per germline. This CDR3 is built from 15 residues. This chain's CDR3 is CASSPGLDFTDTQYF. The CDR3, as DNA: TGTGCCAGCAGCCCGGGACTAGATTTCACAGATACGCAGTATTTT.

J is TRBJ2-1 and V is TRBV10-2; D is unclear. The CDR3 covers 12 residues. CDR1 is WSHSY, CDR2 SAAADI, per germline. Trimming cost V 6 bases and J 9 bases, with 12 bases left between them. CDR3 in amino acids: CASSLPIGEQFF. CDR3 nucleotide sequence: TGCGCCAGCAGCCTCCCGATCGGTGAGCAGTTCTTC.

The chain combines TRBV19 with TRBJ1-5, with D tentatively TRBD1 (5 bases). CDR1 is LNHDA and CDR2 is SQIVND in the germline V gene (reference sequence). With 8 bases removed from V and 4 bases from J, the gap between germline ends came to 15 bases. CDR3 length: 14 residues. CDR3: CASREGRWNQPQHF. Written as DNA, the CDR3 is TGTGCCAGTCGAGAGGGACGGTGGAATCAGCCCCAGCATTTT.

The chain uses TRBV29-1 and TRBJ2-7; D uncertain. Trimming stripped 5 bases from V and 0 bases from J, with 11 bases between. The CDR3 contains 13 residues. From germline, CDR1 is SQVTM and CDR2 ANQGSEA. In DNA, the CDR3 is TGCAGCGTTCGGGTCGGAAGCTCCTACGAGCAGTACTTC. This codes for CSVRVGSSYEQYF.

The rearrangement links TRBV5-8 to TRBJ1-6; D unresolved. In germline, CDR1 is SGHTS, CDR2 YDEGEE. The germline V and J ends were trimmed by 4 bases and 5 bases, with 19 bases remaining between them. The CDR3 has 17 residues. As DNA, the CDR3 is TGTGCCAGCAGCGGGCTAAAGTCAGGTTGGAATAATTCACCCCTCCACTTT. It specifies CASSGLKSGWNNSPLHF.

The V gene is TRBV2, the J gene TRBJ2-5; D gene uncertain. CDR1 SNHLY and CDR2 FYNNEI come from the germline V gene. V was pared by 4 bases and J by 5 bases, with 8 bases between. The CDR3 runs 12 residues. As DNA, the CDR3 is TGTGCCAGCAGTGTTTTGAGTGAGACCCAGTACTTC. Translating it yields CASSVLSETQYF. The full variable domain, completed using reference TRBV2 and TRBJ2-5, is EPEVTQTPSHQVTQMGQEVILRCVPISNHLYFYWYRQILGQKVEFLVSFYNNEISEKSEIFDDQFSVERPDGSNFTLKIRSTKLEDSAMYFCASSVLSETQYFGPGTRLLVL.

V usage is TRBV30 and J usage is TRBJ2-1; 10 bases match TRBD2. CDR1 is GTSNPN and CDR2 is SVGIG in the germline V gene (reference sequence). This CDR3 comprises 14 residues. The J segment lost 9 bases and the V segment lost 0 bases, leaving 5 bases of the junction unmatched. The CDR3 region has the DNA TGTGCCTGGAGTGTGGTAGCGGGAGGCGGTGAGCAGTTCTTC. This gives the protein CAWSVVAGGGEQFF.

V and J are TRBV18 and TRBJ1-1; the match to TRBD1 covers 8 bases. V was pared by 5 bases and J by 3 bases, with 8 bases of the junction left unmatched. Looked up from germline, CDR1 is KGHSH and CDR2 is LQKENI. The CDR3 loop spans 15 amino acids. Here the CDR3 DNA reads TGTGCCAGCTCAACCTCGGGACAGGTGGACACTGAAGCTTTCTTT. Translating gives CASSTSGQVDTEAFF.

The rearrangement joins TRBV5-1 to TRBJ1-4; a weak D match, TRBD1 (5 bases). Germline assignment: CDR1 SGHRS and CDR2 YFSETQ. The V and J ends lost 3 bases and 10 bases respectively, with 19 bases between them. The CDR3 extends over 15 amino acids. For the CDR3, the DNA is TGCGCCAGCAGCTCCCTCCAGGGATTCGAGGGAAAACTGTTTTTT. Its protein is CASSSLQGFEGKLFF.

The CDR3 here is CASSPPGAGNTQYF. In nucleotides, the CDR3 is TGTGCCAGCTCACCACCGGGAGCGGGAAATACGCAGTATTTT. This chain links TRBV18 with TRBJ2-3, with 7 bases matching TRBD2. Per the germline V gene, CDR1 is KGHSH and CDR2 is LQKENI. Trimming cost V 0 bases and J 7 bases; bases outside gene matches: 4. There are 14 residues in the CDR3.

This chain joins TRBV28 and TRBJ2-3; 8 nucleotides match TRBD2. This CDR3 is 16 amino acids long. V dropped 2 bases and J dropped 4; count of bases not matched to a gene: 8. The germline V gene has CDR1 MDHEN and CDR2 SYDVKM. In DNA, the CDR3 is TGTGCCAGCAGTTTAAACGGGAGGGGCTTCGCAGATACGCAGTATTTT. It translates to CASSLNGRGFADTQYF.

This rearrangement joins TRBV5-1 to TRBJ2-7; TRBD2 aligns across 7 bases. The CDR3 length is 15 residues. Germline assignment: CDR1 SGHRS and CDR2 YFSETQ. The V gene end was trimmed by 1 base and the J gene end by 5 bases; junction bases not matched to a gene: 9. DNA for the CDR3: TGCGCCAGCAGCTTGCTGACTAGCACCCGCCACGAGCAGTACTTC. This translates into CASSLLTSTRHEQYF.

This chain links TRBV18 with TRBJ2-2; D is ambiguous. The CDR3 has 12 amino acids. Germline lookup yields CDR1 KGHSH and CDR2 LQKENI. Trimming shortened V by 4 bases and J by 5 bases, and 5 bases separated the two germline ends. DNA for the CDR3: TGTGCCAGCTCACTGCGAACCGGGGAGCTGTTTTTT. As protein: CASSLRTGELFF.

The CDR3 sequence is CASSESRGDTEAFF. For the CDR3, the DNA is TGTGCCAGCAGTGAAAGTAGGGGGGACACTGAAGCTTTCTTT. V usage is TRBV25-1 and J usage is TRBJ1-1; possible D gene TRBD1, 6 bases. CDR1 MGHDK and CDR2 SYGVNS come from the germline V gene. The CDR3 runs to 14 residues. Trimming removed 2 bases at V and 3 bases at J, with 10 bases between.

CDR3 bases: TGTGCCAGCAGCCAAGGCGGGCTAGCGGGACTAGCCAAAAACATTCAGTACTTC. Protein: CASSQGGLAGLAKNIQYF. J is TRBJ2-4 and V is TRBV4-2, with TRBD2 matching over 9 bases. CDR3 length: 18 amino acids. The germline CDR1 and CDR2 sequences are LGHNA and YNFKEQ. Germline trimming cut 1 base from V and 0 bases from J; bases unmatched to any gene: 7.

The chain uses TRBV18 and TRBJ2-7; tentative D call: TRBD2 (6 bases). This CDR3 region has 13 residues. Per the germline V gene, CDR1 is KGHSH and CDR2 is LQKENI. The ends were cut back, 1 base at V and 4 bases at J, with 8 bases in the middle. The chain's CDR3 is CASSPRGLYEQYF. CDR3 bases: TGTGCCAGCTCACCACGGGGACTTTACGAGCAGTACTTC.

This chain joins TRBV12-3 or TRBV12-4 and TRBJ2-2; a possible D gene is TRBD2 (5 bases). V dropped 4 bases and J dropped 9 bases, with 12 bases sitting between them. The CDR3 is 13 amino acids. The CDR3 sequence: CASSYREGRELFF. CDR3 DNA sequence: TGTGCCAGCAGTTATAGAGAGGGCCGGGAGCTGTTTTTT.

The rearrangement joins TRBV7-6 to TRBJ1-1; unclear D gene. The CDR3 loop spans 12 amino acids. The V gene's germline CDR1 is SGHVS and CDR2 FNYEAQ. CDR3 coding DNA: TGTGCTCTCTCCAGGTTGAACACTGAAGCTTTCTTT. Translated, it gives CALSRLNTEAFF.

The chain has TRBV5-1 and TRBJ2-7; TRBD2 matches 8 bases. The length of the CDR3 is 15 residues. The V gene's germline CDR1 is SGHRS and CDR2 YFSETQ. With 0 bases clipped from V and 2 bases from J, the junction kept 4 bases outside the gene matches. This CDR3 reads CASSLEIGGAYEQYF. DNA for the CDR3: TGCGCCAGCAGCTTGGAGATCGGGGGGGCCTACGAGCAGTACTTC.

This chain uses TRBV3-1 (or the pseudogene TRBV3-2) with TRBJ1-2; TRBD1 matches at 7 bases. The CDR3 is made up of 15 amino acids. Germline V gene sequence: CDR1 LGHDT, CDR2 YNNKEL (reference sequence). The V and J ends lost 1 base and 4 bases, in that order; junction bases with no gene match: 6. Here the CDR3 DNA reads TGTGCCAGCAGCCAAGGCCCAGGGGGTTCCTATGGCTACACCTTC. It encodes CASSQGPGGSYGYTF.

The V and J genes are TRBV6-1 and TRBJ2-1, with D hard to call. This CDR3 comprises 13 residues. Trimming shortened V by 3 bases and J by 0 bases, and 3 bases separated the two germline ends. The germline CDR1 and CDR2 sequences are MNHNS and SASEGT. The CDR3 region has the DNA TGTGCCAGCAGTGAGGGCTCCTACAATGAGCAGTTCTTC. Its translation: CASSEGSYNEQFF.

The chain joins TRBV28 to TRBJ1-4; unclear D gene. Trimming shortened V by 5 bases and J by 6 bases, and 16 bases separated the two germline ends. The CDR3 spans 15 residues. CDR1 and CDR2 from the germline V gene are MDHEN and SYDVKM. The CDR3 nucleotides are TGTGCCAGCAGTCCGACGGCGGGGTACGATGAAAAACTGTTTTTT. Translation gives CASSPTAGYDEKLFF.

This chain connects TRBV12-5 to TRBJ1-1; no clear D gene. The CDR3 is made up of 12 amino acids. Deletions cut 1 base from V and 3 bases from J, with 3 bases between. Germline loops: CDR1 LGHNT, CDR2 FRNRAP. DNA for the CDR3: TGTGCTAGTGGTTTGGGGGACACTGAAGCTTTCTTT. It translates to CASGLGDTEAFF.

The rearrangement uses TRBV14 and TRBJ2-7; TRBD1 agrees at 9 bases. Per the germline V gene, CDR1 is SGHDN and CDR2 is FVKESK. The CDR3 contains 14 residues. With 3 bases clipped from V and 2 bases from J, the junction kept 2 bases outside the gene matches. CDR3 residues: CASSHGTGTYEQYF. For the CDR3, the DNA is TGTGCCAGCAGCCACGGGACAGGGACCTACGAGCAGTACTTC.

The chain recombines TRBV23-1 with TRBJ1-5; D is undetermined. TRBV23-1 belongs to the ORF category, with a function that is uncertain. The germline V and J ends were trimmed by 3 bases and 3 bases, with 12 bases remaining between them. This CDR3 comprises 15 residues. The CDR3 sequence: CASSHSDGANQPQHF. The CDR3 DNA reads as TGCGCCAGCAGTCACTCGGACGGAGCCAATCAGCCCCAGCATTTT.

The chain has TRBV25-1 and TRBJ2-5; D is possibly TRBD1 (5 bases). Germline V gene data show CDR1 as MGHDK and CDR2 as SYGVNS. V was clipped by 2 bases and J by 0 bases, with 10 bases between them. There are 15 residues in the CDR3. CDR3 sequence (DNA): TGTGCCAGCAGTGAAGTGGGGCTCTACCAAGAGACCCAGTACTTC. Its translation: CASSEVGLYQETQYF.

The J gene is TRBJ2-5, the V gene TRBV5-4, with D unclear. Trimming stripped 2 bases from V and 2 bases from J, with 7 bases between. Per germline, CDR1 SGHNT and CDR2 YYREEE (reference sequence). This CDR3 is 13 amino acids long. The CDR3, as DNA: TGTGCCAGCAGCTTTGGCAGGCAAGAGACCCAGTACTTC. This codes for CASSFGRQETQYF.

V and J are TRBV19 and TRBJ1-4, with D tentatively TRBD1 (5 bases). The CDR3 loop spans 16 amino acids. The germline V and J ends were trimmed by 3 bases and 5 bases, with 16 bases remaining between them. Germline V CDR1 and CDR2: LNHDA, SQIVND (reference sequence). The CDR3: CASSIVPGTFNEKLFF. The CDR3 bases are TGTGCCAGTAGTATTGTTCCCGGGACGTTCAATGAAAAACTGTTTTTT.

The chain carries TRBV3-1 (or the pseudogene TRBV3-2) and TRBJ1-1; TRBD1 matches 7 bases. Germline V gene lookup returns CDR1 LGHDT and CDR2 YNNKEL (reference sequence). The ends lost 4 bases at V and 1 base at J; junction bases unmatched: 9. This CDR3 contains 16 residues. The CDR3 bases are TGTGCCAGCAGCCTTACCTCCGGGACAGCGAACACTGAAGCTTTCTTT. Residues: CASSLTSGTANTEAFF.

The V and J genes are TRBV2 and TRBJ1-2; perhaps TRBD1 as D (5 bases). CDR1 is SNHLY, CDR2 FYNNEI, per germline. The V and J ends lost 7 bases and 5 bases respectively, with 11 bases between them. The length of the CDR3 is 12 residues. The CDR3, as DNA: TGTGCCAGCAACGAGCAGGGATATGGCTACACCTTC. Translation: CASNEQGYGYTF.

The gene calls are TRBV27 and TRBJ1-6; TRBD1 agrees at 7 bases. Germline V gives CDR1 MNHEY, CDR2 SMNVEV (reference sequence). The CDR3 is 17 amino acids. V trimming: 5 bases; J trimming: 1 base; junction bases outside the gene matches: 8. The CDR3 DNA reads TGTGCCAGCAGTACCGACAGGGCGCGGTCCTATAATTCACCCCTCCACTTT. This gives the protein CASSTDRARSYNSPLHF.